Presented here are 25 T cell receptor beta chains from one specimen sequenced in a study of OX40 agonist ivuxolimab in advanced cancers. The repertoire was sequenced with immunoSEQ multiplex PCR; TCRdb's copy has only in-frame clones and lacks some. The sample holds approximately 92,000 clones, approximately 94% seen once. Material: CD4+ or CD8+ T cells sorted from blood, obtained in a trial of the OX40 agonist ivuxolimab. These receptors originate from an adult with an advanced solid tumor such as melanoma, head and neck, liver or kidney cancer.

This clone turned up a few times. The V call is TRBV19, the J call TRBJ2-1, with 8 bases lining up with TRBD2. Per the germline V gene, CDR1 is LNHDA and CDR2 is SQIVND (reference sequence). The CDR3 loop spans 14 amino acids. Trimming removed 5 bases from V and 6 bases from J; junction bases left unmatched: 6. As DNA, the CDR3 is TGTGCCAGTAGTCCCCTAGCGGGTTTCAATGAGCAGTTCTTC. Translating gives CASSPLAGFNEQFF. The complete variable domain, with remaining parts taken from reference TRBV19 and TRBJ2-1, reads DGGITQSPKYLFRKEGQNVTLSCEQNLNHDAMYWYRQDPGQGLRLIYYSQIVNDFQKGDIAEGYSVSREKKESFPLTVTSAQKNPTAFYLCASSPLAGFNEQFFGPGTRLTVL.

This rearrangement joins TRBV28 to TRBJ1-6; D unclear. The CDR3 runs 15 residues. The ends were cut back, 4 bases at V and 10 bases at J, with 17 bases in the middle. The germline V gene has CDR1 MDHEN and CDR2 SYDVKM. Here the CDR3 reads CASSSEKGKRSPLHF. For the CDR3, the DNA is TGTGCCAGCAGTTCGGAGAAAGGGAAGCGGTCACCCCTCCACTTT.

A single count supports this clone. The V call is TRBV6-1, the J call TRBJ2-1, with 10 positions matching TRBD2. After removal of 3 bases from V and 2 bases from J, the junction contained 10 bases not matched to a gene. Germline V lookup: CDR1 MNHNS, CDR2 SASEGT. The length of the CDR3 is 18 residues. The CDR3 DNA sequence: TGTGCCAGCAGTGATTCTAGCGGGGGACTAGGGGCCTACAATGAGCAGTTCTTC. Translated, it gives CASSDSSGGLGAYNEQFF.

This rearrangement joins TRBV10-1 to TRBJ2-3, with D possibly TRBD1 on 6 matching bases. V was shortened by 4 bases and J by 3 bases, with 8 bases between the two germline ends. The germline V gene encodes CDR1 WNHNN and CDR2 SYGVQD (reference sequence). This CDR3 has 13 residues. CDR3 sequence: CASSVQGTDTQYF. The CDR3 nucleotides are TGCGCCAGCAGTGTTCAGGGGACAGATACGCAGTATTTT.

This sequence joins TRBV7-9 and TRBJ2-1; 13 bases align to TRBD2. The CDR3 loop spans 16 amino acids. Germline V lookup: CDR1 SEHNR, CDR2 FQNEAQ (reference sequence). V trimming: 5 bases; J trimming: 10 bases; junction bases outside the gene matches: 11. CDR3 coding DNA: TGTGCCAGCAGCAGGACTAGCGGGAGCCCCTCGGGGGAGCAGTTCTTC. It yields the protein CASSRTSGSPSGEQFF.

V is TRBV5-4 and J is TRBJ2-7, with a possible D match to TRBD2 (5 bases). This CDR3 has 15 residues. The V end was cut by 0 bases, the J end by 0 bases, with 10 bases between. Germline CDR1 reads SGHNT; CDR2 reads YYREEE (reference sequence). CDR3 DNA: TGTGCCAGCAGCTTGGTTGCGGGTAGCTCCTACGAGCAGTACTTC. Translating gives CASSLVAGSSYEQYF.

The chain uses TRBV6-1 and TRBJ1-2, with D perhaps matching TRBD1 (5 bases). Trimming took 2 bases from V and 4 from J, leaving 8 bases between them. Germline loops: CDR1 MNHNS, CDR2 SASEGT. The CDR3 consists of 13 residues. CDR3 in DNA: TGTGCCAGCAGTGAAAGGACAATCTATGGCTACACCTTC. This gives the protein CASSERTIYGYTF.

This clone has only one observation. This chain uses TRBV7-9 with TRBJ1-1, with D maybe TRBD1 (5 bases). From germline, CDR1 is SEHNR and CDR2 FQNEAQ (reference sequence). V lost 1 base and J lost 5, with 14 bases in between. The CDR3 consists of 15 residues. This chain's CDR3 is CASSLGTGGWTEAFF. CDR3 DNA sequence: TGTGCCAGCAGCTTAGGGACGGGGGGTTGGACTGAAGCTTTCTTT.

The J gene is TRBJ1-1, the V gene TRBV5-4; D is unresolved. The ends were cut back, 0 bases at V and 1 base at J, with 7 bases in the middle. The CDR3 is 14 residues long. Germline V gene sequence: CDR1 SGHNT, CDR2 YYREEE (reference sequence). The CDR3 spells CASSLDSWNTEAFF. The CDR3 DNA sequence: TGTGCCAGCAGCTTGGACAGTTGGAACACTGAAGCTTTCTTT.

The genes are TRBV16 and TRBJ1-5; 9 bases are a match to TRBD1. This CDR3 is 15 amino acids long. V gave up 2 bases and J gave up 7 bases; unmatched junction bases: 6. The germline gives CDR1 KGHSY, CDR2 FQNENV. Here the CDR3 DNA reads TGTGCCAGCAGCCAAGGGACAGGGAGACGCCAGCCCCAGCATTTT. Its translation is CASSQGTGRRQPQHF. Supplemented by reference TRBV16 and TRBJ1-5, the full variable domain reads GEEVAQTPKHLVRGEGQKAKLYCAPIKGHSYVFWYQQVLKNEFKFLISFQNENVFDETGMPKERFSAKCLPNSPCSLEIQATKLEDSAVYFCASSQGTGRRQPQHFGDGTRLSIL.

This clone was seen only a few times. CDR3 DNA sequence: TGCGCCAGCAGCCGAGATCGGGGCGCGGGGTCACCCCTCCACTTT. Translation: CASSRDRGAGSPLHF. The chain has TRBV10-1 and TRBJ1-6; tentative D call: TRBD1 (5 bases). The CDR3 runs to 15 residues. In germline, CDR1 is WNHNN, CDR2 SYGVQD (reference sequence). Trimming stripped 6 bases from V and 10 bases from J, with 19 bases between.

The V gene is TRBV4-1, the J gene TRBJ2-1; 13 bases fit TRBD2. The length of the CDR3 is 17 residues. V lost 2 bases to trimming and J lost 8 bases; unmatched junction nucleotides: 9. Looked up from germline, CDR1 is MGHRA and CDR2 is YSYEKL. The CDR3 region is CASSQFLTSGGADEQFF. CDR3 in DNA: TGCGCCAGCAGCCAATTTCTAACTAGCGGGGGGGCGGATGAGCAGTTCTTC.

The chain combines TRBV5-5 with TRBJ1-3; D uncertain. The CDR3 runs 14 residues. Trimming shortened V by 4 bases and J by 9 bases, and 17 bases separated the two germline ends. The germline V gene has CDR1 SGHKS and CDR2 YYEKEE (reference sequence). CDR3 in amino acids: CASSVEWARGTIYF. The CDR3 DNA follows: TGTGCCAGCAGCGTGGAATGGGCGCGAGGCACCATATATTTT.

V gene TRBV11-3 combines with J gene TRBJ1-1, with no clear D. In germline, CDR1 is SGHNT, CDR2 YENEEA. The germline V and J ends were trimmed by 6 bases and 5 bases, with 13 bases remaining between them. The CDR3 totals 13 residues. CDR3 DNA: TGTGCCAGCAGTCGGGATACAGAAACTGAAGCTTTCTTT. It translates to CASSRDTETEAFF.

The chain carries TRBV7-6 and TRBJ1-3, with D possibly TRBD1 on 5 matching bases. Germline loops: CDR1 SGHVS, CDR2 FNYEAQ. The CDR3 loop spans 15 amino acids. With 1 base removed from V and 2 bases from J, the gap between germline ends came to 9 bases. As DNA, the CDR3 is TGTGCCAGCAGCTTAGAGGCGGGGGCTGGAAACACCATATATTTT. Amino acids: CASSLEAGAGNTIYF.

This chain uses TRBV18 with TRBJ2-7; D gene uncertain. V lost 6 bases and J 5 bases, leaving 11 bases between the germline ends. Germline assignment: CDR1 KGHSH and CDR2 LQKENI. The CDR3 extends over 12 amino acids. Here the CDR3 DNA reads TGTGCCAGCTCCCCCGGCCTAGACGAGCAGTACTTC. The encoded protein is CASSPGLDEQYF.

This chain joins TRBV29-1 and TRBJ2-3; 7 nucleotides align to TRBD2. Germline trimming cut 0 bases from V and 2 bases from J; bases unmatched to any gene: 5. The CDR3 loop spans 15 amino acids. Germline CDR1 is SQVTM and CDR2 is ANQGSEA. CDR3 region: CSVEEGRGDTDTQYF. CDR3 bases: TGCAGCGTTGAAGAGGGGAGGGGAGACACAGATACGCAGTATTTT.

V and J are TRBV11-2 and TRBJ1-5; D not resolved. Trimming left V 4 bases short and J 4 bases short, with 5 bases between. Germline V gives CDR1 SGHAT, CDR2 FQNNGV. The CDR3 runs to 12 residues. The CDR3 reads CASSSTNQPQHF. DNA of the CDR3: TGTGCCAGCAGCTCAACGAATCAGCCCCAGCATTTT.

The chain carries TRBV6-1 and TRBJ1-4; 8 bases fit TRBD1. V was clipped by 5 bases and J by 6 bases; unmatched bases: 2. Germline loops: CDR1 MNHNS, CDR2 SASEGT. This CDR3 is 13 amino acids long. CDR3 in DNA: TGTGCCAGCAGTTTGGGACAGGATGAAAAACTGTTTTTT. Translation: CASSLGQDEKLFF.

The rearrangement joins TRBV29-1 to TRBJ1-1; 9 positions match TRBD1. CDR3 length: 13 amino acids. Looked up from germline, CDR1 is SQVTM and CDR2 is ANQGSEA. The V segment lost 5 bases and the J segment 7 bases; nucleotides outside the gene matches: 8. DNA for the CDR3: TGCAGCGTTAGGGGACAGGGCCCCCGTGAAGCTTTCTTT. Amino acids: CSVRGQGPREAFF.

This rearrangement joins TRBV5-4 to TRBJ1-2; D might be TRBD1 (6 bases). The ends were cut back, 0 bases at V and 2 bases at J, with 8 bases in the middle. The CDR3 length is 14 residues. Germline CDR1 and CDR2: SGHNT and YYREEE (reference sequence). In nucleotides, the CDR3 is TGTGCCAGCAGCTTGGAGCAGGGGAACTATGGCTACACCTTC. This translates into CASSLEQGNYGYTF. The whole variable domain, filled in from reference TRBV5-4 and TRBJ1-2, reads ETGVTQSPTHLIKTRGQQVTLRCSSQSGHNTVSWYQQALGQGPQFIFQYYREEENGRGNFPPRFSGLQFPNYSSELNVNALELDDSALYLCASSLEQGNYGYTFGSGTRLTVV.

The chain carries TRBV29-1 and TRBJ1-2; 7 nucleotides line up with TRBD1. V shed 7 bases, J shed 6 bases, and the junction held 14 bases outside the gene matches. The CDR3 runs to 14 residues. Germline V gene data show CDR1 as SQVTM and CDR2 as ANQGSEA. This CDR3 is CSGAATGLGDGYTF. Written as DNA, the CDR3 is TGCAGCGGGGCGGCGACAGGGCTGGGGGATGGCTACACCTTC.

This clone was detected once. The V gene is TRBV14, the J gene TRBJ2-3; D not resolved. This CDR3 has 12 amino acids. Germline V gene lookup returns CDR1 SGHDN and CDR2 FVKESK. V lost 3 bases, J lost 6 bases, and 7 bases lay in between. CDR3 sequence (DNA): TGTGCCAGCAGCCATACTTGGGATACGCAGTATTTT. This codes for CASSHTWDTQYF.

V usage is TRBV7-3 and J usage is TRBJ2-3; 12 bases agree with TRBD2. Germline trimming cut 5 bases from V and 3 bases from J; bases unmatched to any gene: 6. Germline-derived CDR1 and CDR2 are SGHTA and FQGTGA. This CDR3 is 16 amino acids long. CDR3 sequence: CASSPGTSGYTDTQYF. CDR3 DNA sequence: TGTGCCAGCAGCCCAGGGACTAGCGGGTATACAGATACGCAGTATTTT.

The chain recombines TRBV7-5 with TRBJ2-7; TRBD1 was called by the table and not checked on the DNA. TRBV7-5 is assigned pseudogene status. The CDR3 contains 13 residues. The CDR3 DNA is TGTGCCAGAACCCACGACAGGTTCTACGAGCAGTACTTC. It specifies CARTHDRFYEQYF.